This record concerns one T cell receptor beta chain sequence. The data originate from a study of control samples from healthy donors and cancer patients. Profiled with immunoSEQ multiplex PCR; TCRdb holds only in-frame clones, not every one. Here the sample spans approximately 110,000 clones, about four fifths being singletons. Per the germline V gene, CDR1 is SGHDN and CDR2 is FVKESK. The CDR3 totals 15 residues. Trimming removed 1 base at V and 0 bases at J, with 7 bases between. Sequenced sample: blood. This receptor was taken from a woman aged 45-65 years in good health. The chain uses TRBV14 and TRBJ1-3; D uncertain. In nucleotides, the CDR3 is TGTGCCAGCAGCCAAGTCCGGAGCTCTGGAAACACCATATATTTT. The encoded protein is CASSQVRSSGNTIYF.